These 18 T cell receptor beta chains originate from one sample sequenced in a study of T cell responses to AZD1222 COVID-19 vaccine. Using immunoSEQ multiplex PCR, the repertoire was profiled, and TCRdb retains in-frame clones only, with some absent. The sample lists approximately 190,000 clones, more than 80% seen once, with around 3.6% in the top ten. The specimen was peripheral blood, collected 28 days after the second dose of the MenACWY control vaccine. These receptors came from an adult who received the MenACWY meningococcal vaccine as a control.

The genes are TRBV19 and TRBJ1-6, with D maybe TRBD1 (5 bases). Germline CDR1 and CDR2: LNHDA and SQIVND (reference sequence). The CDR3 covers 14 residues. Trimming cost V 10 bases and J 7 bases, with 17 bases left between them. The CDR3 sequence: CATDARGVNSPLHF. The CDR3 DNA reads TGTGCCACAGACGCTCGGGGGGTCAATTCACCCCTCCACTTT. The full variable domain, completed using reference TRBV19 and TRBJ1-6, is DGGITQSPKYLFRKEGQNVTLSCEQNLNHDAMYWYRQDPGQGLRLIYYSQIVNDFQKGDIAEGYSVSREKKESFPLTVTSAQKNPTAFYLCATDARGVNSPLHFGNGTRLTVT.

The CDR3 DNA follows: TGTGCCAGTAGTATTTCGAAGGTCCGGGGTCAGCCCCAGCATTTT. Residues: CASSISKVRGQPQHF. This rearrangement joins TRBV19 to TRBJ1-5; D is uncertain. Germline values: CDR1 LNHDA, CDR2 SQIVND (reference sequence). V shed 3 bases and J shed 6 bases, with 15 bases lying between them. This CDR3 spans 15 amino acids.

This clone was recorded a few times. The genes are TRBV28 and TRBJ1-1; TRBD1 might be the D (5 bases). V lost 5 bases to trimming and J lost 9 bases, with 13 bases between them. The germline V gene encodes CDR1 MDHEN and CDR2 SYDVKM. The CDR3 totals 12 residues. The chain's CDR3 is CASSPPTEKAFF. CDR3 bases: TGTGCCAGCAGTCCCCCGACAGAGAAAGCTTTCTTT.

The gene calls are TRBV19 and TRBJ2-3; 10 bases align to TRBD1. The germline V gene has CDR1 LNHDA and CDR2 SQIVND (reference sequence). J lost 4 bases, V lost 7 bases, and 14 bases had no gene match. This CDR3 has 17 residues. The CDR3 coding sequence is TGTGCCAGTACCATCTCGACAGGGGGCGCCCATCCAGATACGCAGTATTTT. Its translation: CASTISTGGAHPDTQYF.

The CDR3 loop reads CASSFSIGETDTQYF. In DNA, the CDR3 is TGCGCCAGCAGCTTTTCAATCGGGGAAACAGATACGCAGTATTTT. This rearrangement joins TRBV5-1 to TRBJ2-3, with a tentative D call TRBD2 (5 bases). The CDR3 is 15 residues long. Per germline, CDR1 SGHRS and CDR2 YFSETQ. V gave up 2 bases and J gave up 3 bases, with 13 bases separating them.

The gene calls are TRBV9 and TRBJ1-2; D is ambiguous. Per the germline V gene, CDR1 is SGDLS and CDR2 is YYNGEE. V shed 3 bases and J shed 4 bases, with 7 bases lying between them. CDR3 length: 12 amino acids. The CDR3 DNA sequence: TGTGCCAGCAGCGACAGAGTCTATGGCTACACCTTC. This gives the protein CASSDRVYGYTF.

The chain combines TRBV30 with TRBJ1-2, with no clear D. The V gene lost 2 bases and the J gene lost 6 bases, with 10 bases spanning the gap. Germline V gene sequence: CDR1 GTSNPN, CDR2 SVGIG (reference sequence). This CDR3 is 12 amino acids long. The CDR3 here is CAWSHQGNGYTF. CDR3 sequence (DNA): TGTGCCTGGAGTCATCAAGGGAATGGCTACACCTTC.

J is TRBJ1-1 and V is TRBV19; D perhaps matches TRBD1 (6 bases). The germline V gene has CDR1 LNHDA and CDR2 SQIVND (reference sequence). Trimming took 3 bases from V and 3 from J, leaving 11 bases between them. The CDR3 length is 14 residues. The CDR3: CASSILRGHTEAFF. CDR3 nucleotide sequence: TGTGCCAGTAGTATCTTACGGGGGCACACTGAAGCTTTCTTT. The full variable domain, completed using reference TRBV19 and TRBJ1-1, is DGGITQSPKYLFRKEGQNVTLSCEQNLNHDAMYWYRQDPGQGLRLIYYSQIVNDFQKGDIAEGYSVSREKKESFPLTVTSAQKNPTAFYLCASSILRGHTEAFFGQGTRLTVV.

The chain recombines TRBV5-1 with TRBJ1-1; TRBD1 agrees at 7 bases. Germline V lookup: CDR1 SGHRS, CDR2 YFSETQ. The CDR3 has 13 amino acids. The J segment lost 4 bases and the V segment lost 4 bases, leaving 4 bases of the junction unmatched. The CDR3 sequence is CASSADRSTEAFF. CDR3 DNA: TGCGCCAGCAGCGCGGACAGGAGCACTGAAGCTTTCTTT.

The J gene is TRBJ2-5, the V gene TRBV19; 11 bases map to TRBD2. The V gene end was trimmed by 6 bases and the J gene end by 3 bases; junction bases not matched to a gene: 6. The CDR3 is 15 amino acids. The germline CDR1 and CDR2 sequences are LNHDA and SQIVND (reference sequence). Here the CDR3 reads CASSPGTSGKETQYF. CDR3 in DNA: TGTGCCAGTAGCCCCGGGACTAGCGGAAAAGAGACCCAGTACTTC.

V usage is TRBV7-2 and J usage is TRBJ2-5; 11 bases fit TRBD2. From germline, CDR1 is SGHTA and CDR2 FQGNSA. This CDR3 spans 15 amino acids. V was clipped by 5 bases and J by 5 bases; unmatched bases: 7. The CDR3 spells CASSPRASGRETQYF. The CDR3 nucleotides read TGTGCCAGCAGCCCAAGGGCTAGCGGGAGGGAGACCCAGTACTTC. The full variable domain, completed using reference TRBV7-2 and TRBJ2-5, is GAGVSQSPSNKVTEKGKDVELRCDPISGHTALYWYRQSLGQGLEFLIYFQGNSAPDKSGLPSDRFSAERTGGSVSTLTIQRTQQEDSAVYLCASSPRASGRETQYFGPGTRLLVL.

The rearrangement joins TRBV4-2 to TRBJ2-3; D is unclear. This CDR3 is 17 amino acids long. Germline CDR1 is LGHNA and CDR2 is YNFKEQ. V was trimmed by 0 bases and J by 7 bases, leaving 20 bases between them. The CDR3 is CASSQDPGSSPTNTQYF. The CDR3 DNA reads TGTGCCAGCAGCCAAGATCCGGGTAGCAGCCCTACGAATACGCAGTATTTT.

The chain employs TRBV28 and TRBJ2-2; 9 bases line up with TRBD2. The V gene's germline CDR1 is MDHEN and CDR2 SYDVKM. The CDR3 extends over 17 amino acids. V shed 2 bases and J 2 bases; nucleotides not matched to a gene: 6. The chain's CDR3 is CASSLGRTSANTGELFF. CDR3 DNA sequence: TGTGCCAGCAGTTTAGGTAGGACTAGCGCCAACACCGGGGAGCTGTTTTTT.

This chain connects TRBV12-3 or TRBV12-4 to TRBJ2-5; the D call may be TRBD1 or TRBD2 (5 bases each). This CDR3 spans 12 amino acids. Trimming took off 2 bases at V and 9 bases at J, with 10 bases between the two ends. CDR3 bases: TGTGCCAGCAGTTTAAGTGGGGGACCCCAGTACTTC. Amino acids: CASSLSGGPQYF.

In this sample, this clone turned up a few times. The gene calls are TRBV7-9 and TRBJ1-1, with D possibly being TRBD1 (5 bases). Trimming removed 0 bases from V and 0 bases from J, with 8 bases in between. The germline CDR1 and CDR2 sequences are SEHNR and FQNEAQ (reference sequence). CDR3 length: 15 amino acids. The CDR3 DNA reads as TGTGCCAGCAGCTTAGCGCTAGGGGTGAACACTGAAGCTTTCTTT. It is translated as CASSLALGVNTEAFF.

The chain recombines TRBV7-9 with TRBJ1-4; D call uncertain. Germline V CDR1 and CDR2: SEHNR, FQNEAQ (reference sequence). CDR3 size: 15 residues. Deletions cut 6 bases from V and 4 bases from J, with 15 bases between. CDR3 region: CASSSNTLLNEKLFF. CDR3 DNA: TGTGCCAGCAGTTCGAACACTCTACTTAATGAAAAACTGTTTTTT.

The chain recombines TRBV7-2 with TRBJ2-7; 11 nucleotides match TRBD2. Germline assignment: CDR1 SGHTA and CDR2 FQGNSA. There are 15 residues in the CDR3. V gave up 4 bases and J gave up 2 bases; unmatched junction bases: 4. CDR3 amino acids: CASSYLAGGTYEQYF. The CDR3 DNA reads as TGTGCCAGCAGCTATCTAGCGGGAGGCACCTACGAGCAGTACTTC.

V gene TRBV5-1 combines with J gene TRBJ2-1; 7 bases align to TRBD1. The CDR3 has 15 amino acids. Germline V CDR1 and CDR2: SGHRS, YFSETQ. With V trimmed by 4 bases and J by 4 bases, 8 bases remained unmatched. Written as DNA, the CDR3 is TGCGCCAGCAGCCCCCGGGACAGCTTGTACAATGAGCAGTTCTTC. Translated: CASSPRDSLYNEQFF. Variable domain in full (rest from reference TRBV5-1 and TRBJ2-1): KAGVTQTPRYLIKTRGQQVTLSCSPISGHRSVSWYQQTPGQGLQFLFEYFSETQRNKGNFPGRFSGRQFSNSRSEMNVSTLELGDSALYLCASSPRDSLYNEQFFGPGTRLTVL.